This T cell receptor beta chain appears in the sequencing data of a study of long-term antiretroviral therapy in people with HIV (dated by TCRdb to between 2020 and 2023). For the study in its entirety: The earliest samples were collected approximately a decade before the 2015 WHO recommendation for immediate ART, a period when ART was typically delayed until CD4 counts fell. A retrospective serial study tested whether changes in peripheral blood TRB repertoire composition and diversity were associated with ART initiation and durable HIV suppression. From some 33 adults with confirmed HIV infection, the cohort provided approximately 190 cryopreserved PBMC samples, gathered serially across a mean of around six years (range 1-12). Of the roughly 27 participants with HIV, ten to eleven were female. Test extractions of a monoclonal T-cell line alongside some 36 polyclonal samples showed no cross-contamination during QIAcube processing. Beyond this particular receptor, the publication reports: Unsorted PBMC were profiled instead of sorted CD4+ and CD8+ T cells because pre-ART samples had limited cell numbers. The samples span the years 2004 to 2017, and the ART regimens used may be less effective than current regimens. Inferences about post-ART repertoire changes are limited because no data were available on ART adherence, viral resistance or therapy changes. Since PBMC availability was limited, sequencing covered only the TCR beta chain, with no alpha chain pairing. The repertoire was dominated across all time points by expanded TRB clones identified before ART initiation, although this dominance was seen to fluctuate and to decrease in many PLHIV after ART. HIV repertoires had narrower CDR3 length ranges than controls, and the network structure suggested an antigen-experienced repertoire that shifted only slightly toward naive after ART. ART initiation was associated with a significant increase in TRB diversity, but diversity stayed significantly below transplant donor controls even after long-term ART.

To be included, a participant needed at least one PBMC sample from before ART initiation plus at least two post-ART samples. Every participant with HIV received treatment in the United States of America. Before DNA extraction, cryopreserved samples containing 1-10 million PBMC were thawed and washed. At the time of the earliest PBMC sample, participants with HIV were aged between about 23 and 54 years. Each participant contributed PBMC samples from 1-4 timepoints before ART initiation and 2-8 timepoints after ART initiation, with a median of 7 samples. For every participant, serial HIV viral load, CD4+ T-cell count, ART history and demographic data were obtained. A Qiagen kit on a QIAcube was used to extract genomic DNA from unsorted PBMC, with samples processed in batches of 12. The immunoSEQ hsTCRB v3.0 assay was used at survey level resolution to sequence the TRB variable region. TRB sequencing targeted a depth of roughly 35,000-50,000 T-cell genomes per sample. Pooled TRB libraries were sequenced on an Illumina MiSeq with a v3 150-cycle kit. Regarding the original processing steps: Repertoire analysis was run in R within a reproducible Nextflow workflow that covered QC, data transformation and analysis. LymphoSeq2, an R package for AIRR-Seq data exploration, was used to implement custom analyses. Several samples that yielded fewer than 5000 total TRB sequences were excluded, so that approximately 200 HIV repertoires were analyzed. Among the approximately 180 retained HIV repertoires, approximately 61 were collected before ART initiation and around 130 after ART initiation. Each repertoire was downsampled to 5000 TRB nucleotide sequences, and summary statistics were averaged across 100 downsampling iterations. The analysis kept only TRB sequences whose CDR3 regions were at least seven amino acids long. A Shannon entropy-derived clonality score and the Gini coefficient were used to measure diversity. In the repertoire networks, any two of the top 5000 CDR3 amino acid sequences were connected whenever the two sequences differed by an edit distance of one. Antigen specificity groups and MHC restriction were predicted for TRB CDR3 amino acid sequences with GLIPH2. To flag known CMV, EBV, HIV or tissue antigen associations, CDR3 amino acid sequences were matched against VDJdb and McPAS-TCR. Pre-ART, post-ART and control groups were compared with Wilcoxon signed-rank tests and Holm-Bonferroni correction. The source is immuneACCESS, and TCRdb retained only in-frame sequences with V and J called. Part of the clones is not carried over; for the studies checked, unresolved V genes explain less than half of this, and the remainder is unexplained. V and J calls and clone size are given by that table; D and trimming were obtained from the DNA. The sample table lists under 30,000 clones, about 88% of them with a count of one. The leading ten clones occupy around 7.8% of the sample.

Comments on this clone: Its antigen is unknown. Base qualities are not provided; no much larger clone lies one nucleotide away.

The TCR sequence derives from a man aged 45 to 65 with HIV. Sequences were derived from unsorted PBMCs, sampled about 5 years before starting antiretroviral therapy.

Here the CDR3 is given as CASSLFFLGMGINEQYF. The nucleotide sequence is TGTGCCAGCAGCTTATTCTTTTTGGGGATGGGGATTAACGAGCAGTACTTC. The chain is assembled from TRBV7-2 and TRBJ2-7, with the D gene too uncertain to name. Including cysteine and phenylalanine, the CDR3 has 17 amino acids. The CDR3 DNA has 51 bases and is translated from base 1. CDR1 and CDR2 (SGHTA, FQGNSA) derive from the germline V gene. At the junction V is shortened by 2 bases and J by 5 bases, with 22 bases in between.